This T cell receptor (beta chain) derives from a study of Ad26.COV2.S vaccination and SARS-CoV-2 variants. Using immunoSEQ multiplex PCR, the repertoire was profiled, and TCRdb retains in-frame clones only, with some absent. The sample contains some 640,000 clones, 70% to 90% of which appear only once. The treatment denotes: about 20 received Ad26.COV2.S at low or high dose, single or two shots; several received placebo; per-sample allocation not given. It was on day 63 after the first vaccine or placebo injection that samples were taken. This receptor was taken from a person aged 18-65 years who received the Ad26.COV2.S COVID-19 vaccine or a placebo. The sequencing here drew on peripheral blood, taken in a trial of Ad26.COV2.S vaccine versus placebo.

The CDR3 DNA reads TGTGCCTGGCGACTAGCGGGATATCCGGGGGAGCAGTTCTTC. Translation gives CAWRLAGYPGEQFF. The chain links TRBV30 to TRBJ2-1; TRBD2 matches at 11 bases. With 5 bases clipped from V and 10 bases from J, the junction kept 10 bases outside the gene matches. Germline-derived CDR1 and CDR2 are GTSNPN and SVGIG (reference sequence). This CDR3 spans 14 amino acids.